Reported below is one T cell receptor (beta chain). No antigen is known for it. The source of the sample is a study of T cell repertoires in cytomegalovirus infection. About the study: Public TCR beta signatures were indicative of both CMV infection and a matching HLA type. Study results and limitations: In two of eight donors, the top clonotype was HLA-C-restricted CMV-specific.

Each CDR3 protein is one row after TCRdb ran MiXCR on the reads. The sample includes about 530,000 distinct CDR3 sequences, about 25% of them seen just once. The V gene lost 7 bases and the J gene lost 0 bases, with 16 bases spanning the gap. The germline CDR1 and CDR2 sequences are KGHDR and SFDVKD. The CDR3 is made up of 16 amino acids. Sequenced sample: PBMCs. J is TRBJ2-3 and V is TRBV24-1; tentatively, D is TRBD1 (6 bases). The receptor's source is a human donor in good health (CMV status not recorded). Some clones in this sample may be carry-over from other donors' samples. CDR3 nucleotide sequence: TGTGCCACCAGCAGGACAGAGCGCCTTAGCACAGATACGCAGTATTTT. This translates into CATSRTERLSTDTQYF.